The next 17 T cell receptor beta chains were all read from a single sample in a study of T cell responses to AZD1222 COVID-19 vaccine. Assay: immunoSEQ multiplex PCR; the TCRdb copy retains only in-frame clones and omits some. This sample yields about 150,000 clones, of which 90% are seen a single time; approximately 3% belongs to the top ten. Sequences were derived from peripheral blood, sampled on day 0 of AZD1222 vaccination. These receptors all come from an adult in good health.

The chain employs TRBV7-8 and TRBJ1-3, with D hard to call. CDR3 length: 15 residues. V lost 3 bases and J lost 0, with 9 bases in between. Germline values: CDR1 SGHVS, CDR2 FQNEAQ. The CDR3 reads CASSFEGFSGNTIYF. CDR3 in DNA: TGTGCCAGCAGCTTTGAAGGGTTCTCTGGAAACACCATATATTTT.

This chain joins TRBV7-3 and TRBJ1-2; D remains ambiguous. CDR1 SGHTA and CDR2 FQGTGA come from the germline V gene. Between the trimmed V and J ends, which lost 4 bases and 7 bases, there was a span of 16 bases. This CDR3 comprises 14 residues. This CDR3 is CASSSSDGVTGYTF. CDR3 sequence (DNA): TGTGCCAGCAGCTCCTCCGACGGAGTAACTGGCTACACCTTC.

The chain employs TRBV12-3 or TRBV12-4 and TRBJ2-3, with D unresolved. This CDR3 spans 12 amino acids. V was trimmed by 6 bases and J by 7 bases, leaving 11 bases between them. The CDR3 loop reads CASSVDAHTQYF. The CDR3 DNA follows: TGTGCCAGCAGCGTGGACGCCCATACGCAGTATTTT.

The rearrangement uses TRBV15 and TRBJ2-1; D is undetermined. The CDR3 loop spans 12 amino acids. Germline V CDR1 and CDR2: LNHNV, YYDKDF (reference sequence). Trimming removed 0 bases at V and 9 bases at J, with 6 bases between. The CDR3, as DNA: TGTGCCACCAGCAGAGATCGCAGTGAGCAGTTCTTC. Its translation: CATSRDRSEQFF.

This clone was seen more than once but under ten times. The CDR3 loop is CATKPSVPGELFF. In DNA form, the CDR3 reads TGTGCCACCAAACCGAGCGTGCCCGGGGAGCTGTTTTTT. The rearrangement joins TRBV12-3 or TRBV12-4 to TRBJ2-2, with unresolved D. V lost 10 bases and J 6 bases, leaving 15 bases between the germline ends. The CDR3 covers 13 residues.

CDR3 sequence: CASSQTRQGEQFF. CDR3 sequence (DNA): TGTGCCAGCAGCCAGACCCGGCAGGGTGAGCAGTTCTTC. The rearrangement joins TRBV7-3 to TRBJ2-1; D possibly corresponds to TRBD1 (5 bases). CDR1 is SGHTA and CDR2 is FQGTGA in the germline V gene. V lost 5 bases and J 9 bases, leaving 14 bases between the germline ends. CDR3 size: 13 residues.

The chain joins TRBV11-1 to TRBJ2-2, with 7 nucleotides matching TRBD1. This CDR3 comprises 14 residues. Germline trimming cut 4 bases from V and 6 bases from J; bases unmatched to any gene: 5. Germline assignment: CDR1 SGHAT and CDR2 FQDESV (reference sequence). In nucleotides, the CDR3 is TGTGCCAGCAGCTCCGACAGGGTTTCCGGGGAGCTGTTTTTT. Its translation: CASSSDRVSGELFF.

In nucleotides, the CDR3 is TGTGCCAGCAGCCCGAGCGGTGCTAACTATGGCTACACCTTC. Translation gives CASSPSGANYGYTF. The chain recombines TRBV7-2 with TRBJ1-2; D gene unclear. The CDR3 sequence is 14 residues long. V lost 5 bases and J 0 bases, leaving 10 bases between the germline ends. In germline, CDR1 is SGHTA, CDR2 FQGNSA.

This rearrangement joins TRBV6-5 to TRBJ1-2; 8 nucleotides match TRBD1. V lost 4 bases and J lost 4; bases outside the gene matches: 5. Germline lookup yields CDR1 MNHEY and CDR2 SVGAGI. The CDR3 covers 14 residues. CDR3 in amino acids: CASSSWTGTYGYTF. CDR3 DNA: TGTGCCAGCAGTTCTTGGACAGGGACCTATGGCTACACCTTC.

The chain is built from TRBV7-9 and TRBJ1-2, with TRBD1 as a possible D gene (5 bases). The CDR3 length is 16 residues. Germline V lookup: CDR1 SEHNR, CDR2 FQNEAQ (reference sequence). The V gene lost 5 bases and the J gene lost 3 bases, with 19 bases spanning the gap. The CDR3 coding sequence is TGTGCCAGCAGCATCAATACAGGAGTTGATTACTATGGCTACACCTTC. This encodes CASSINTGVDYYGYTF.

V gene TRBV7-2 combines with J gene TRBJ1-2; the match to TRBD1 covers 8 bases. The CDR3 contains 12 residues. The germline V gene has CDR1 SGHTA and CDR2 FQGNSA. V trimming: 5 bases; J trimming: 6 bases; junction bases outside the gene matches: 2. The CDR3 nucleotides are TGTGCCAGCAGCCCGACAGGGGATGGCTACACCTTC. Translating it yields CASSPTGDGYTF.

Worth noting for this clone: One end of the junction fails to match germline, which may point to a read error. This chain joins TRBV4-1 and TRBJ2-7; 8 bases fit TRBD1. Germline V gives CDR1 MGHRA, CDR2 YSYEKL. The CDR3 consists of 15 residues. DNA for the CDR3: TGCGCCAGCGGCCAAGCCGGGACAGGAGGCTACGAGCAGTACTTC. Protein sequence: CASGQAGTGGYEQYF.

The chain recombines TRBV11-2 with TRBJ1-2; weak D call: TRBD1 (5 bases). The CDR3 is 14 residues long. Trimming cost V 1 base and J 8 bases, with 14 bases left between them. CDR1 is SGHAT and CDR2 is FQNNGV in the germline V gene. The CDR3 coding sequence is TGTGCCAGCAGCTTAGGGCCAGGGTGGTACGGCTACACCTTC. Its protein product is CASSLGPGWYGYTF.

The chain uses TRBV7-3 and TRBJ2-2; no clear D. Germline V gives CDR1 SGHTA, CDR2 FQGTGA. V lost 1 base, J lost 7 bases, and 10 bases lay in between. The CDR3 contains 14 residues. CDR3 loop: CASSLRTDGGELFF. CDR3 DNA: TGTGCCAGCAGCTTAAGAACAGATGGCGGGGAGCTGTTTTTT.

The chain joins TRBV19 to TRBJ1-1, with TRBD1 identical over 9 bases. CDR3 length equals 14 residues. With V trimmed by 8 bases and J by 5 bases, 9 bases remained unmatched. Germline values: CDR1 LNHDA, CDR2 SQIVND (reference sequence). The CDR3 region has the DNA TGTGCCAGTGCCTGGGGACAGGGAGGGACTGAAGCTTTCTTT. Translation gives CASAWGQGGTEAFF.

The V gene is TRBV4-1, the J gene TRBJ1-3; a weak D match, TRBD1 (5 bases). V was shortened by 0 bases and J by 9 bases, with 21 bases between the two germline ends. The germline gives CDR1 MGHRA, CDR2 YSYEKL. The CDR3 is made up of 17 amino acids. The CDR3 is CASSQEGLRGSRSTIYF. The CDR3 DNA follows: TGCGCCAGCAGCCAAGAGGGTTTAAGGGGCAGTAGAAGCACCATATATTTT.

The genes are TRBV20-1 and TRBJ2-5, with 8 bases identical to TRBD2. J gave up 2 bases and V 3 bases, and 8 bases lay outside the gene matches. CDR3 size: 15 residues. In germline, CDR1 is DFQATT, CDR2 SNEGSKA (reference sequence). The CDR3 here is CSASILAGIQETQYF. In DNA, the CDR3 is TGCAGTGCTAGTATTCTAGCGGGTATACAAGAGACCCAGTACTTC.